This is a list of T cell receptor beta chains from one sample in a study of blood T cell repertoires in COVID-19. Sequencing used immunoSEQ multiplex PCR; TCRdb keeps in-frame clones, though not all of them. The sample yields approximately 200,000 clones, about 81% seen once. The specimen was peripheral blood. These receptors came from a woman aged 80 or over with COVID-19, enrolled during active disease. Both conserved end residues are part of each CDR3. A D gene is named only where the DNA matches it firmly. Not every row has a clone size; where given, it reads once, few, many or a size class.

clone_size	v_call	j_call	d_call	cdr3_length	cdr3_aa	cdr3_nt
few	TRBV6-5	TRBJ2-7	-	12	CASRSDREVQYF	TGTGCCAGCAGGAGCGACAGGGAGGTGCAGTACTTC
-	TRBV3-1/TRBV3-2	TRBJ1-2	TRBD1	14	CASSFTDRGDGYTF	TGTGCCAGCAGCTTTACCGACAGGGGAGATGGCTACACCTTC
-	TRBV28	TRBJ2-1	TRBD2	16	CASSFRQGGSGNEQFF	TGTGCCAGCAGTTTTCGTCAGGGCGGGAGTGGAAATGAGCAGTTCTTC
-	TRBV13	TRBJ1-2	TRBD1	13	CASSFRDRGGGTF	TGTGCCAGCAGCTTCCGGGACAGGGGGGGCGGCACCTTC
-	TRBV5-1	TRBJ2-7	TRBD1	15	CASSPAGTGLDEQYF	TGCGCCAGCAGCCCGGCCGGGACAGGGTTGGACGAGCAGTACTTC
-	TRBV11-2	TRBJ2-3	TRBD1	16	CASSLTGTGETDTQYF	TGTGCCAGCAGCTTAACCGGGACAGGGGAAACAGATACGCAGTATTTT
-	TRBV28	TRBJ1-1	-	17	CASSFNPAGLANTEAFF	TGTGCCAGCAGTTTTAACCCGGCAGGGTTGGCGAACACTGAAGCTTTCTTT
-	TRBV15	TRBJ1-6	-	14	CATSGIIRGGPLHF	TGTGCCACCAGCGGGATCATCAGGGGTGGACCCCTCCACTTT
-	TRBV7-2	TRBJ1-2	TRBD1	14	CASSPGTGAYGYTF	TGTGCCAGCAGCCCGGGGACAGGGGCCTATGGCTACACCTTC
-	TRBV7-2	TRBJ2-7	-	15	CASSVGGTRGYEQYF	TGTGCCAGCAGCGTAGGGGGGACCAGGGGCTACGAGCAGTACTTC
-	TRBV12-5	TRBJ2-2	TRBD1	16	CASGARQGRNTGELFF	TGTGCTAGTGGTGCCCGACAGGGGCGGAACACCGGGGAGCTGTTTTTT
-	TRBV19	TRBJ1-1	-	14	CASSHYQGGTEAFF	TGTGCCAGTAGCCACTATCAGGGAGGAACTGAAGCTTTCTTT
-	TRBV29-1	TRBJ1-1	TRBD1	15	CSVAPGQGVSTEAFF	TGCAGCGTTGCGCCAGGACAGGGTGTGAGCACTGAAGCTTTCTTT
few	TRBV18	TRBJ2-7	-	13	CASSPLRTDEQYF	TGTGCCAGCTCACCATTAAGGACTGACGAGCAGTACTTC
-	TRBV7-2	TRBJ1-5	-	14	CASSLDRVGQPQHF	TGTGCCAGCAGCTTAGACAGGGTTGGCCAGCCCCAGCATTTT
-	TRBV2	TRBJ2-7	TRBD1	14	CASRGADRAYEQYF	TGTGCCAGCAGGGGGGCGGACAGGGCCTACGAGCAGTACTTC
-	TRBV29-1	TRBJ1-1	TRBD1	12	CSVDGQGWEAFF	TGCAGCGTCGACGGACAGGGGTGGGAAGCTTTCTTT
-	TRBV2	TRBJ2-7	TRBD1	13	CASSTGQEVVVIF	TGTGCCAGCAGCACGGGACAGGAGGTGGTGGTGATCTTC
-	TRBV24-1	TRBJ2-7	TRBD2	16	CAIMSLAAPLEYEQYF	TGTGCCATAATGAGCCTAGCGGCCCCCCTAGAATACGAGCAGTACTTC
-	TRBV28	TRBJ2-7	-	12	CASTGEGYEQYF	TGTGCCAGCACAGGGGAAGGCTACGAGCAGTACTTC
-	TRBV6-2/TRBV6-3	TRBJ2-2	TRBD1	13	CASSRQGSGELFF	TGTGCCAGCAGCAGACAGGGGTCCGGGGAGCTGTTTTTT
-	TRBV5-6	TRBJ2-7	TRBD2	16	CASSLASGTPTRRQYF	TGTGCCAGCAGCTTGGCTAGCGGTACCCCTACGAGGCGGCAGTACTTC
once	TRBV6-6	TRBJ2-3	TRBD1	14	CASRPPTGSDTQYF	TGTGCCAGCAGACCTCCGACAGGGTCAGATACGCAGTATTTT
-	TRBV7-2	TRBJ1-2	TRBD1	14	CASRLGQLNYGYTF	TGTGCCAGCAGGCTGGGACAGCTGAACTATGGCTACACCTTC
few	TRBV6-5	TRBJ1-3	TRBD1	15	CASSYRQGGGNTIYF	TGTGCCAGCAGCTACCGACAGGGTGGTGGAAACACCATATATTTT
-	TRBV2	TRBJ1-4	-	16	CASRTKPGSQNEKLFF	TGTGCCAGCAGAACAAAGCCCGGGAGTCAGAATGAAAAACTGTTTTTT
-	TRBV4-1	TRBJ2-7	TRBD2	16	CASSPRIRLAGEMEYF	TGCGCCAGCTCCCCAAGAATCAGACTAGCGGGAGAAATGGAGTACTTC
-	TRBV6-5	TRBJ2-3	-	13	CASSRSFRDTQYF	TGTGCCAGCAGCCGATCATTCAGAGATACGCAGTATTTT
-	TRBV19	TRBJ1-2	TRBD1	16	CASSPILGQGNYGYTF	TGTGCCAGTAGTCCCATTCTGGGACAGGGTAACTATGGCTACACCTTC
-	TRBV5-6	TRBJ2-2	TRBD2	14	CASSSGTRGRELFF	TGTGCCAGCAGCTCCGGGACTAGGGGCCGGGAGCTGTTTTTT
-	TRBV5-4	TRBJ2-1	TRBD2	15	CASSLGAGGPGEQFF	TGTGCCAGCAGCTTAGGAGCGGGAGGGCCTGGGGAGCAGTTCTTC
once	TRBV5-1	TRBJ1-1	-	13	CASSFQTRTEAFF	TGCGCCAGCAGCTTCCAGACCAGGACTGAAGCTTTCTTT
-	TRBV29-1	TRBJ1-1	-	14	CSVERVLMNTEAFF	TGCAGCGTTGAACGCGTCCTAATGAACACTGAAGCTTTCTTT
few	TRBV7-8	TRBJ2-5	-	12	CASSLDFGTQYF	TGTGCCAGCAGCTTAGACTTCGGGACCCAGTACTTC
-	TRBV4-3	TRBJ1-2	TRBD1	16	CASSQVGQGKNYGYTF	TGCGCCAGCAGCCAAGTTGGACAGGGTAAAAACTATGGCTACACCTTC
-	TRBV28	TRBJ2-5	-	14	CASSSADSGETQYF	TGTGCCAGCAGTTCCGCGGACTCCGGGGAGACCCAGTACTTC
once	TRBV10-3	TRBJ2-2	-	22	CAISEFKGPVLLAGINTGELFF	TGTGCCATCAGTGAGTTTAAGGGCCCGGTGTTGCTGGCGGGGATCAACACCGGGGAGCTGTTTTTT
-	TRBV7-9	TRBJ1-1	-	14	CASSLFDAGTEAFF	TGTGCCAGCAGCTTGTTTGATGCGGGCACTGAAGCTTTCTTT
-	TRBV9	TRBJ1-3	-	14	CASSISGSGNTIYF	TGTGCCAGCAGCATATCAGGGTCTGGAAACACCATATATTTT
few	TRBV2	TRBJ2-1	TRBD2	17	CASSPTWTSGRYNEQFF	TGTGCCAGCAGTCCGACCTGGACTAGCGGGAGGTACAATGAGCAGTTCTTC
-	TRBV28	TRBJ1-2	-	12	CASQGSSYGYTF	TGTGCCAGCCAGGGTTCCAGTTATGGCTACACCTTC
-	TRBV27	TRBJ2-3	-	13	CASSFGLRNTQYF	TGTGCCAGCAGTTTCGGACTCCGGAATACGCAGTATTTT
-	TRBV11-2	TRBJ2-7	TRBD2	18	CASSLDPGLAGWGYEQYF	TGTGCCAGCAGCTTAGACCCCGGGCTAGCGGGATGGGGCTACGAGCAGTACTTC
once	TRBV11-2	TRBJ2-3	TRBD1	16	CASSLMWTGAFRGQYF	TGTGCCAGCAGTTTAATGTGGACAGGGGCATTCCGAGGGCAGTATTTT
once	TRBV3-1/TRBV3-2	TRBJ2-5	-	13	CASSQVSRETQYF	TGTGCCAGCAGCCAAGTGTCTAGAGAGACCCAGTACTTC
-	TRBV6-2/TRBV6-3	TRBJ1-6	-	12	CASSNGNSPLHF	TGTGCCAGCAGCAACGGGAATTCACCCCTCCACTTT
-	TRBV11-3	TRBJ2-1	TRBD2	12	CASGRTYNEQFF	TGTGCTAGCGGGAGGACCTACAATGAGCAGTTCTTC
-	TRBV24-1	TRBJ2-2	TRBD2	13	CATGTSLNGELFF	TGTGCCACCGGGACTAGCCTAAACGGGGAGCTGTTTTTT
-	TRBV30	TRBJ2-7	-	12	CAGERNTYEQYF	TGTGCCGGGGAGAGGAACACCTACGAGCAGTACTTC
-	TRBV19	TRBJ2-1	TRBD1	13	CASSWTGYNEQFF	TGTGCCAGTAGCTGGACAGGCTACAATGAGCAGTTCTTC